Given below is one T cell receptor beta chain in context. No antigen is known for it. Treatment in this sample: about 20 received Ad26.COV2.S at low or high dose, single or two shots; about 5 received placebo; per-sample allocation not given. The study sampled participants on day 63 after the first vaccine or placebo injection. The individual, an adult aged 18-55 years, was a donor in Boston. Sequencing used immunoSEQ multiplex PCR; TCRdb keeps in-frame clones, though not all of them. The sample holds a few hundred thousand clones, 83% seen once. This specimen belongs to a study of Ad26.COV2.S vaccination and SARS-CoV-2 variants. On the study more broadly: Into the muscle, Ad26.COV2.S was dosed once or twice, 56 days apart.

Study outcomes and limitations: Post-vaccination spike-specific CD8+ and CD4+ T cell responses reportedly had substantial breadth. Researchers reported similar non-spike TCR breadth in vaccine and placebo recipients.

The receptor's source is a person between 18 and 65 years old who received the Ad26.COV2.S COVID-19 vaccine or a placebo. Material: peripheral blood, obtained in a trial of Ad26.COV2.S vaccine versus placebo.

DNA for the CDR3: TGTGCCAGCAGCCCCCGTGATTCCGGGGGACGGCAGTACTTC. Amino acid sequence: CASSPRDSGGRQYF. This rearrangement joins TRBV3-1 (or the pseudogene TRBV3-2) to TRBJ2-7, with TRBD2 as a possible D gene (6 bases). The V end was cut by 4 bases, the J end by 9 bases, with 19 bases between. Germline V gives CDR1 LGHDT, CDR2 YNNKEL (reference sequence). This CDR3 has 14 amino acids.